Following are 26 T cell receptor beta chains from one sample sequenced in a study of cytotoxic CD8 clonotypes in ibrutinib-treated CLL. Generated by immunoSEQ multiplex PCR, the TCRdb table keeps only in-frame clones and is missing some. The sample yields more than 110,000 clones, under 95% seen once. The source was PBMCs, collected after 12 months of ibrutinib treatment. All receptors derive from a human donor with chronic lymphocytic leukemia.

The chain combines TRBV7-2 with TRBJ1-5; 7 nucleotides match TRBD1. Losses at the gene ends were 1 base for V and 9 bases for J; bases not matched to a gene: 6. The V gene's germline CDR1 is SGHTA and CDR2 FQGNSA. CDR3 length equals 14 residues. The CDR3 coding sequence is TGTGCCAGCAGCTTAGGACAGGGTAGGTGGCCCCAGCATTTT. This gives the protein CASSLGQGRWPQHF. The full variable domain, rest sourced from reference TRBV7-2 and TRBJ1-5, is GAGVSQSPSNKVTEKGKDVELRCDPISGHTALYWYRQSLGQGLEFLIYFQGNSAPDKSGLPSDRFSAERTGGSVSTLTIQRTQQEDSAVYLCASSLGQGRWPQHFGDGTRLSIL.

The chain is built from TRBV10-1 and TRBJ2-1, with D unresolved. Trimming pared 8 bases from V and 2 bases from J, leaving 13 bases between. The CDR3 consists of 14 residues. Germline V gene sequence: CDR1 WNHNN, CDR2 SYGVQD (reference sequence). In DNA, the CDR3 is TGCGCCAGCTCTGACGACTCACCCTACAATGAGCAGTTCTTC. It specifies CASSDDSPYNEQFF.

The chain has TRBV11-2 and TRBJ2-2; D may be TRBD2 (6 bases). Germline V gene sequence: CDR1 SGHAT, CDR2 FQNNGV. This CDR3 spans 14 amino acids. V lost 3 bases and J lost 3, with 8 bases in between. The CDR3: CASSLRGHTGELFF. CDR3 DNA sequence: TGTGCCAGCAGCTTGCGGGGACACACCGGGGAGCTGTTTTTT.

The chain carries TRBV7-2 and TRBJ2-3; TRBD1 or TRBD2 may be the D gene (6 bases each). This CDR3 comprises 15 residues. The germline V gene has CDR1 SGHTA and CDR2 FQGNSA. Trimming shortened V by 1 base and J by 3 bases, and 11 bases separated the two germline ends. The CDR3 DNA is TGTGCCAGCAGCTTAGAAAGGAGGGGGACAGATACGCAGTATTTT. Amino acid sequence: CASSLERRGTDTQYF.

The chain joins TRBV29-1 to TRBJ1-3; D perhaps matches TRBD1 (5 bases). Trimming shortened V by 7 bases and J by 0 bases, and 7 bases separated the two germline ends. CDR1 is SQVTM and CDR2 is ANQGSEA in the germline V gene. The CDR3 has 12 amino acids. The CDR3 loop reads CSAGYSGNTIYF. In DNA form, the CDR3 reads TGCAGCGCAGGGTACTCTGGAAACACCATATATTTT.

The chain carries TRBV7-9 and TRBJ2-1; weak D call: TRBD2 (5 bases). Trimming cost V 5 bases and J 5 bases, with 16 bases left between them. CDR3 length: 15 amino acids. From germline, CDR1 is SEHNR and CDR2 FQNEAQ (reference sequence). The CDR3 here is CASSPAVGAHNEQFF. CDR3 nucleotide sequence: TGTGCCAGCAGCCCAGCCGTGGGAGCCCACAATGAGCAGTTCTTC.

This sequence joins TRBV2 and TRBJ2-1, with unresolved D. There are 13 residues in the CDR3. V was clipped by 7 bases and J by 8 bases, with 15 bases between them. The germline V gene has CDR1 SNHLY and CDR2 FYNNEI. The CDR3 is CASKRLLGDEQFF. The CDR3 bases are TGTGCCAGCAAACGGTTATTAGGCGATGAGCAGTTCTTC.

The V call is TRBV27, the J call TRBJ2-1; TRBD2 aligns across 9 bases. Germline-derived CDR1 and CDR2 are MNHEY and SMNVEV (reference sequence). V trimming: 2 bases; J trimming: 6 bases; junction bases outside the gene matches: 5. There are 15 residues in the CDR3. CDR3 bases: TGTGCCAGCAGTTTAGGTCTAGCGGGGATCAATGAGCAGTTCTTC. This translates into CASSLGLAGINEQFF.

This clone has only one observation. V usage is TRBV7-2 and J usage is TRBJ2-3; TRBD2 matches at 9 bases. Germline CDR1 reads SGHTA; CDR2 reads FQGNSA. The ends lost 5 bases at V and 6 bases at J; junction bases unmatched: 12. The CDR3 length is 16 residues. CDR3 sequence reads: CASSTGVTSGTDTQYF. As DNA, the CDR3 is TGTGCCAGCAGCACCGGCGTGACTAGCGGAACCGATACGCAGTATTTT.

The genes are TRBV28 and TRBJ2-5, with 8 bases lining up with TRBD1. Trimming at V came to 9 bases and at J to 1 base, leaving 10 bases not matched to a gene. The CDR3 runs 15 residues. CDR1 MDHEN and CDR2 SYDVKM come from the germline V gene. The CDR3: CASILQGAGQETQYF. The CDR3 DNA is TGTGCCAGTATTCTCCAGGGGGCAGGCCAAGAGACCCAGTACTTC.

This rearrangement joins TRBV28 to TRBJ1-4; D is unresolved. This CDR3 comprises 14 residues. Per the germline V gene, CDR1 is MDHEN and CDR2 is SYDVKM. V was clipped by 0 bases and J by 4 bases, with 6 bases between them. The CDR3 here is CASSLWGDNEKLFF. Here the CDR3 DNA reads TGTGCCAGCAGTTTATGGGGAGATAATGAAAAACTGTTTTTT.

The chain has TRBV4-2 and TRBJ2-7, with a tentative D call TRBD2 (5 bases). CDR3 length: 15 amino acids. Trimming removed 0 bases at V and 4 bases at J, with 13 bases between. Germline lookup yields CDR1 LGHNA and CDR2 YNFKEQ. DNA of the CDR3: TGTGCCAGCAGCCAAGATCTTCTCGGGGTGTACGAGCAGTACTTC. The encoded protein is CASSQDLLGVYEQYF.

This clone was seen only once. The chain employs TRBV10-3 and TRBJ2-3; D is possibly TRBD2 (6 bases). The CDR3 loop spans 13 amino acids. Germline V gives CDR1 ENHRY, CDR2 SYGVKD. V lost 4 bases and J lost 3, with 8 bases in between. The CDR3: CAISGLGTDTQYF. CDR3 DNA: TGTGCCATCAGTGGACTAGGGACAGATACGCAGTATTTT.

The rearrangement links TRBV18 to TRBJ2-7; TRBD1 matches at 7 bases. V was clipped by 3 bases and J by 2 bases; unmatched bases: 7. Germline V gene lookup returns CDR1 KGHSH and CDR2 LQKENI. This CDR3 has 15 amino acids. CDR3 nucleotides: TGTGCCAGCTCACCCACGGAGACAGGGACCTACGAGCAGTACTTC. It translates to CASSPTETGTYEQYF.

This clone was observed a single time. The rearrangement joins TRBV5-1 to TRBJ2-7; 7 nucleotides align to TRBD2. The CDR3 is 15 amino acids. V was pared by 0 bases and J by 4 bases, with 7 bases of the junction left unmatched. CDR1 is SGHRS and CDR2 is YFSETQ in the germline V gene. The CDR3, as DNA: TGCGCCAGCAGCTTGGCGGCGGGAGAGGGGTACGAGCAGTACTTC. Translation gives CASSLAAGEGYEQYF.

This chain uses TRBV4-2 with TRBJ2-7; D is uncertain. V was trimmed by 2 bases and J by 2 bases, leaving 10 bases between them. The CDR3 length is 14 residues. CDR1 LGHNA and CDR2 YNFKEQ come from the germline V gene. In DNA form, the CDR3 reads TGTGCCAGCAGCCAACCCGAACAGCCCTACGAGCAGTACTTC. Translation: CASSQPEQPYEQYF.

The table lists this clone with a count of one. The chain carries TRBV13 and TRBJ1-2, with D tentatively TRBD1 (6 bases). V gave up 7 bases and J gave up 1 base, with 13 bases separating them. The CDR3 runs to 14 residues. Germline V CDR1 and CDR2: PRHDT, FYEKMQ (reference sequence). The CDR3 region has the DNA TGTGCCAGCACAACAGGGCAAAATAACTATGGCTACACCTTC. Translating it yields CASTTGQNNYGYTF.

The gene calls are TRBV18 and TRBJ1-1, with D tentatively TRBD1 (6 bases). The V gene lost 6 bases and the J gene lost 0 bases, with 11 bases spanning the gap. Per germline, CDR1 KGHSH and CDR2 LQKENI. This CDR3 has 14 amino acids. CDR3 sequence: CASSMDSLNTEAFF. The CDR3 nucleotides are TGTGCCAGCTCTATGGACAGCCTGAACACTGAAGCTTTCTTT.

The V and J genes are TRBV7-9 and TRBJ2-7; D gene unclear. V was cut by 1 base and J by 12 bases, with 13 bases left in between. This CDR3 has 12 residues. Germline V gene data show CDR1 as SEHNR and CDR2 as FQNEAQ (reference sequence). The CDR3 reads CASSLGVGLGYF. The CDR3 nucleotides are TGTGCCAGCAGCTTAGGCGTGGGGTTGGGGTACTTC.

This chain uses TRBV19 with TRBJ2-2; D remains ambiguous. CDR1 and CDR2 (germline): LNHDA, SQIVND (reference sequence). CDR3 length: 13 amino acids. V was trimmed by 6 bases and J by 6 bases, leaving 11 bases between them. The CDR3 protein is CASRPQVAGELFF. The CDR3 nucleotides read TGTGCCAGTAGGCCTCAGGTTGCCGGGGAGCTGTTTTTT.

The V gene is TRBV21-1, the J gene TRBJ2-7; the D call of TRBD1 is as the table states it, not checked on the DNA. TRBV21-1 is a pseudogene. The CDR3 extends over 13 amino acids. The CDR3 protein is CASSTDRVDEQYF. The DNA of the CDR3 is TGTGCCAGCAGCACCGACAGGGTTGACGAGCAGTACTTC.

This chain connects TRBV6-5 to TRBJ1-5; D call uncertain. This CDR3 has 13 amino acids. Trimming pared 8 bases from V and 1 base from J, leaving 9 bases between. Germline lookup yields CDR1 MNHEY and CDR2 SVGAGI. CDR3 DNA: TGTGCCAGCGGCATGAAGAGCAATCAGCCCCAGCATTTT. Amino acid sequence: CASGMKSNQPQHF.

This CDR3 reads CASSPRGGSTNEKLFF. CDR3 DNA sequence: TGTGCCAGCAGCCCCCGGGGGGGCTCGACTAATGAAAAACTGTTTTTT. The V and J genes are TRBV9 and TRBJ1-4; possibly TRBD1 for D (6 bases). This CDR3 region has 16 residues. V was trimmed by 4 bases and J by 2 bases, leaving 15 bases between them. Germline values: CDR1 SGDLS, CDR2 YYNGEE.

This CDR3 is CASSLNREVRTDTQYF. The CDR3 nucleotides are TGTGCCAGCAGCTTAAATCGGGAGGTCCGCACAGATACGCAGTATTTT. The J gene is TRBJ2-3, the V gene TRBV7-9; 7 bases align to TRBD2. The CDR3 is made up of 16 amino acids. The ends lost 2 bases at V and 1 base at J; junction bases unmatched: 6. CDR1 SEHNR and CDR2 FQNEAQ come from the germline V gene (reference sequence).

This chain links TRBV7-8 with TRBJ2-2; D may be TRBD2 (6 bases). Trimming removed 2 bases from V and 1 base from J, with 14 bases in between. The germline V gene encodes CDR1 SGHVS and CDR2 FQNEAQ. CDR3 length: 17 residues. This CDR3 is CASSLQPGTGNTGELFF. For the CDR3, the DNA is TGTGCCAGCAGCTTACAGCCGGGGACTGGGAACACCGGGGAGCTGTTTTTT. The complete variable domain, with remaining parts taken from reference TRBV7-8 and TRBJ2-2, reads GAGVSQSPRYKVAKRGQDVALRCDPISGHVSLFWYQQALGQGPEFLTYFQNEAQLDKSGLPSDRFFAERPEGSVSTLKIQRTQQEDSAVYLCASSLQPGTGNTGELFFGEGSRLTVL.

The rearrangement joins TRBV27 to TRBJ2-7; TRBD2 matches at 12 bases. Germline-derived CDR1 and CDR2 are MNHEY and SMNVEV (reference sequence). V lost 5 bases to trimming and J lost 4 bases; unmatched junction nucleotides: 6. This CDR3 has 15 residues. The CDR3 DNA reads TGTGCCAGCAGTCATAGACTAGCGGGAGTGTACGAGCAGTACTTC. Protein: CASSHRLAGVYEQYF.